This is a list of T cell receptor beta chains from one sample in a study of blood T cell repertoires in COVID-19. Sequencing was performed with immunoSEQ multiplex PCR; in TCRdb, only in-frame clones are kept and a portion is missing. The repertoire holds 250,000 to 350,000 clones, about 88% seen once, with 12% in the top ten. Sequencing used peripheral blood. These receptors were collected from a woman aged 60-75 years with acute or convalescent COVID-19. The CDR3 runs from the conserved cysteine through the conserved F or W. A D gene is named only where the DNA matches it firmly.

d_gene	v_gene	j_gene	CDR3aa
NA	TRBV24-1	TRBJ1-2	CATSDGATGRNGYTF
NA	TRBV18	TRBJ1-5	CASSPQAGSNQPQHF
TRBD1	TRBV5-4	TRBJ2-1	CASSLQGAINNEQFF
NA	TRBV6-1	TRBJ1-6	CASSKGRQDGKYNSPLHF
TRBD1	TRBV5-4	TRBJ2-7	CASSGTGTGAHEQYF
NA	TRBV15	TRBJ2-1	CATRKTGNEQFF
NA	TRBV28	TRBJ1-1	CASSSLPWGPNTEAFF
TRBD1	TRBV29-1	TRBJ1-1	CSVAPTGVTEAFF
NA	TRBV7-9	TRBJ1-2	CASSSTENYGYTF
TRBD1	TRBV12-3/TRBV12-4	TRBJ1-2	CATRQGFNGYTF
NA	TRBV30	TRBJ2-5	CAWSVLKQETQYF
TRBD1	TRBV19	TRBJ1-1	CASSSQGASNTEAFF
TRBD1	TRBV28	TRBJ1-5	CASSSRAGTGGPLRSNQPQHF
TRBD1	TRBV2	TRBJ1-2	CASRGGQGDLYGYTF
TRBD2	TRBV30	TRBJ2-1	CAWGKETSGVNEQFF
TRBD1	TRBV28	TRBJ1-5	CASSEGQGVNQPQHF
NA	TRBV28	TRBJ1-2	CASSAGTTYGYTF
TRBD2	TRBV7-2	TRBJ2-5	CASSPVAAGTSAQETQYF
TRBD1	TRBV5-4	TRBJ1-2	CASSSSGTGARGYTF
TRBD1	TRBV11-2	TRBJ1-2	CASSLEGTGDYGYTF
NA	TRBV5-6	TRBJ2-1	CASSLGQVNEQFF
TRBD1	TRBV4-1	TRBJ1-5	CASSPERTGFNQPQHF
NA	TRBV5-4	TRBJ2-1	CASSPNSYEQFF
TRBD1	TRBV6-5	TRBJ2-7	CASRGTGLVSREQYF
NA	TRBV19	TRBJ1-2	CASSMEGPPGGYTF
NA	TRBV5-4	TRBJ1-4	CASSLAADATNEKLFF
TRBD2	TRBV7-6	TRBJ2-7	CASSRETSGGLYEQYF
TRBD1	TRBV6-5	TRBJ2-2	CASRARGRSTGELFF
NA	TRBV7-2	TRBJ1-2	CASSLGYREARVLGYTF
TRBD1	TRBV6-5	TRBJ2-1	CASSYGQGAQQFF
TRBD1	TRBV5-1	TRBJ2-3	CASRQGQAFSSTDTQYF
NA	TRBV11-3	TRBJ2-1	CASSLEPLYNEQFF
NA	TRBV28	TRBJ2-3	CASSPRQDGRPDTQYF
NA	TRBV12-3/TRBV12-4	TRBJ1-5	CASSLGGAQHF
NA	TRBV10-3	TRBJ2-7	CAIKPQPSSYEQYF
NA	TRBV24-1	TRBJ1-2	CATSEESGQSYTF
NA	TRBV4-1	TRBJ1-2	CASSQGSGYGYTF
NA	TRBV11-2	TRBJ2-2	CASSPGPGELFF
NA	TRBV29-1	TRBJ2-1	CSVEAARRGILNEQFF
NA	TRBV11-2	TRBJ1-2	CASSPPGRARDGYTF
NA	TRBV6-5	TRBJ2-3	CASSWTHTTDTQYF
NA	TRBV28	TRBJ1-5	CASTLTYRGSSNQPQHF
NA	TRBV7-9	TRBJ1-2	CASSPGGPNYGYTF
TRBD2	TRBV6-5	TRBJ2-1	CASSPSGRGHEQFF
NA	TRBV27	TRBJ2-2	CASTLSGAPTGELFF
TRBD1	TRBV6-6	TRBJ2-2	CASSGTVGELFF
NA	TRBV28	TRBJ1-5	CASSLSGGGFNQPQHF
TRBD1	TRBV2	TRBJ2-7	CANRDRGPYEQYF
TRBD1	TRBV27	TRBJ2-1	CASSLWSGQGNNEQFF
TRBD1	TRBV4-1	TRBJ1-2	CASSQDRTGGRAVYGYTF